One and the same sample provided the 27 T cell receptor beta chains below, sequenced in a study of cytomegalovirus exposure and HLA in healthy donors. Use of 60 Vbeta and 13 Jbeta primers characterized the PCR. Sequencing used immunoSEQ multiplex PCR; TCRdb keeps in-frame clones, though not all of them. The sample consists of about 210,000 clones, about 75% of them appearing once. The sample consisted of PBMCs. These receptors came from a male donor in good health and CMV-seronegative.

The chain recombines TRBV7-2 with TRBJ1-2; D might be TRBD1 (6 bases). Per the germline V gene, CDR1 is SGHTA and CDR2 is FQGNSA. Deletions cut 5 bases from V and 4 bases from J, with 17 bases between. The length of the CDR3 is 15 residues. CDR3 sequence reads: CASSSRTAHPYGYTF. CDR3 nucleotide sequence: TGTGCCAGCAGCAGCAGGACAGCTCATCCCTATGGCTACACCTTC.

The chain links TRBV2 to TRBJ2-1; 9 bases are a match to TRBD1. The CDR3 runs to 16 residues. With 4 bases clipped from V and 1 base from J, the junction kept 5 bases outside the gene matches. Germline lookup yields CDR1 SNHLY and CDR2 FYNNEI. This CDR3 reads CASSGTGAFSYNEQFF. CDR3 bases: TGTGCCAGCAGTGGGACAGGGGCATTTTCCTACAATGAGCAGTTCTTC. Using reference TRBV2 and TRBJ2-1 for the parts outside the CDR3, the full variable domain is EPEVTQTPSHQVTQMGQEVILRCVPISNHLYFYWYRQILGQKVEFLVSFYNNEISEKSEIFDDQFSVERPDGSNFTLKIRSTKLEDSAMYFCASSGTGAFSYNEQFFGPGTRLTVL.

The genes are TRBV25-1 and TRBJ1-1, with D tentatively TRBD1 (6 bases). Per the germline V gene, CDR1 is MGHDK and CDR2 is SYGVNS. The CDR3 sequence is 13 residues long. V gave up 6 bases and J gave up 8 bases, with 16 bases separating them. CDR3: CASSPRGGVEAFF. The CDR3 bases are TGTGCCAGCAGCCCCAGAGGGGGTGTAGAAGCTTTCTTT.

V usage is TRBV7-2 and J usage is TRBJ1-1; D gene ambiguous. V shed 5 bases and J shed 7 bases, with 14 bases lying between them. The germline CDR1 and CDR2 sequences are SGHTA and FQGNSA. The CDR3 spans 13 residues. In DNA, the CDR3 is TGTGCCAGCAGCCTAAACCGGGGTATTGAAGCTTTCTTT. This codes for CASSLNRGIEAFF.

The chain is built from TRBV4-3 and TRBJ2-3; no firm D call. The V gene lost 4 bases and the J gene lost 0 bases, with 8 bases spanning the gap. The CDR3 totals 14 residues. Germline V gene sequence: CDR1 LGHNA, CDR2 YSLEER. CDR3 coding DNA: TGCGCCAGCAGCCGAACTTACAGCACAGATACGCAGTATTTT. This sequence encodes CASSRTYSTDTQYF.

This clone was detected a few times. This chain links TRBV4-1 with TRBJ1-4; no definite D call. CDR1 MGHRA and CDR2 YSYEKL come from the germline V gene. CDR3 length: 12 amino acids. Trimming pared 4 bases from V and 12 bases from J, leaving 12 bases between. CDR3 protein: CASSRIREELFF. CDR3 DNA: TGCGCCAGCAGCCGGATCCGGGAGGAACTGTTTTTT.

V and J are TRBV29-1 and TRBJ2-1; 9 positions match TRBD2. There are 16 residues in the CDR3. V gave up 6 bases and J gave up 4 bases; unmatched junction bases: 13. Germline V CDR1 and CDR2: SQVTM, ANQGSEA. The chain's CDR3 is CSVLALAGTIYNEQFF. CDR3 DNA sequence: TGCAGCGTCCTCGCCCTAGCGGGGACCATTTACAATGAGCAGTTCTTC.

The chain couples TRBV15 to TRBJ1-2; 8 bases are a match to TRBD1. The CDR3 sequence is 17 residues long. Germline lookup yields CDR1 LNHNV and CDR2 YYDKDF (reference sequence). The V gene end was trimmed by 2 bases and the J gene end by 4 bases; junction bases not matched to a gene: 12. DNA of the CDR3: TGTGCCACCAGCAGAACTTTCCCGGGACAGGAAAGCTATGGCTACACCTTC. Translating gives CATSRTFPGQESYGYTF.

This clone was picked up a small number of times. This rearrangement joins TRBV7-9 to TRBJ2-5; 8 positions match TRBD2. The germline CDR1 and CDR2 sequences are SEHNR and FQNEAQ (reference sequence). The CDR3 has 16 amino acids. The junction had 8 bases not matched to a gene; V was cut back by 0 bases and J by 5 bases. For the CDR3, the DNA is TGTGCCAGCAGCTTAGCGTCGGGGGGGGGACGCGAGACCCAGTACTTC. Protein product: CASSLASGGGRETQYF.

J is TRBJ2-2 and V is TRBV5-1; D may be TRBD1 (6 bases). Germline values: CDR1 SGHRS, CDR2 YFSETQ. This CDR3 spans 14 amino acids. The V end was cut by 2 bases, the J end by 6 bases, with 11 bases between. CDR3 amino acids: CASSLGQGSGELFF. CDR3 nucleotides: TGCGCCAGCAGCTTAGGGCAGGGGTCCGGGGAGCTGTTTTTT.

J is TRBJ2-2 and V is TRBV6-5, with TRBD1 matching over 9 bases. V dropped 8 bases and J dropped 5; count of bases not matched to a gene: 3. Germline values: CDR1 MNHEY, CDR2 SVGAGI. The CDR3 spans 13 residues. The CDR3 is CASGTGRTGELFF. DNA of the CDR3: TGTGCCAGCGGGACAGGGAGAACCGGGGAGCTGTTTTTT.

This clone was picked up one time. V usage is TRBV6-5 and J usage is TRBJ1-3, with D uncertain. The germline gives CDR1 MNHEY, CDR2 SVGAGI. The length of the CDR3 is 13 residues. Trimming took off 6 bases at V and 3 bases at J, with 9 bases between the two ends. The CDR3 sequence: CASRQDIGNTIYF. As DNA, the CDR3 is TGTGCCAGCAGACAAGATATTGGAAACACCATATATTTT.

This chain uses TRBV27 with TRBJ2-2; D gene ambiguous. V was shortened by 1 base and J by 1 base, with 7 bases between the two germline ends. This CDR3 spans 15 amino acids. Germline loops: CDR1 MNHEY, CDR2 SMNVEV (reference sequence). This CDR3 is CASSLWARNTGELFF. The CDR3, as DNA: TGTGCCAGCAGTTTATGGGCCAGGAACACCGGGGAGCTGTTTTTT.

The chain links TRBV7-3 to TRBJ2-2; unclear D gene. The CDR3 runs 16 residues. Looked up from germline, CDR1 is SGHTA and CDR2 is FQGTGA. Trimming cost V 5 bases and J 2 bases, with 15 bases left between them. CDR3 DNA sequence: TGTGCCAGCAGCCCTGACCGGAGCCTCAACACCGGGGAGCTGTTTTTT. Residues: CASSPDRSLNTGELFF. The variable domain in full, completed from reference TRBV7-3 and TRBJ2-2, reads GAGVSQTPSNKVTEKGKYVELRCDPISGHTALYWYRQSLGQGPEFLIYFQGTGAADDSGLPNDRFFAVRPEGSVSTLKIQRTERGDSAVYLCASSPDRSLNTGELFFGEGSRLTVL.

V usage is TRBV18 and J usage is TRBJ1-1, with TRBD1 matching 10 bases. The germline CDR1 and CDR2 sequences are KGHSH and LQKENI. V lost 3 bases, J lost 10 bases, and 11 bases stayed unmatched. The CDR3 has 15 amino acids. This CDR3 is CASSPSLRRDRGAFF. CDR3 coding DNA: TGTGCCAGCTCACCTTCACTCCGCCGGGACAGGGGAGCTTTCTTT.

The gene calls are TRBV29-1 and TRBJ1-2, with D possibly matching TRBD1 (6 bases). Trimming shortened V by 7 bases and J by 8 bases, and 20 bases separated the two germline ends. The CDR3 runs to 13 residues. Per the germline V gene, CDR1 is SQVTM and CDR2 is ANQGSEA. CDR3 sequence (DNA): TGCAGCGCGGACGGACGGGGGGCAGGCGGCTACACCTTC. Translated, it gives CSADGRGAGGYTF.

This clone has only a few counts. The CDR3 sequence: CASSPLTEAFF. CDR3 in DNA: TGTGCCAGCAGCCCTCTCACTGAAGCTTTCTTT. The rearrangement links TRBV7-2 to TRBJ1-1; D gene uncertain. CDR1 is SGHTA and CDR2 is FQGNSA in the germline V gene. V was shortened by 5 bases and J by 4 bases, with 5 bases between the two germline ends. The CDR3 runs to 11 residues.

The V gene is TRBV6-1, the J gene TRBJ2-5; possible D gene TRBD1, 5 bases. Trimming cost V 5 bases and J 3 bases, with 10 bases left between them. Germline CDR1 MNHNS, CDR2 SASEGT. The CDR3 length is 13 residues. In DNA form, the CDR3 reads TGTGCCAGCAGTCAGGGATCGGAAGAGACCCAGTACTTC. Protein product: CASSQGSEETQYF.

V is TRBV7-2 and J is TRBJ1-2, with a possible D match to TRBD1 (5 bases). Germline loops: CDR1 SGHTA, CDR2 FQGNSA. The CDR3 is made up of 15 amino acids. V was trimmed by 2 bases and J by 4 bases, leaving 14 bases between them. CDR3 in amino acids: CASSLSPGITYGYTF. The CDR3 region has the DNA TGTGCCAGCAGCTTATCCCCAGGGATTACCTATGGCTACACCTTC.

The J gene is TRBJ2-7, the V gene TRBV5-4; 7 nucleotides align to TRBD1. V lost 4 bases, J lost 5 bases, and 6 bases stayed unmatched. This CDR3 spans 13 amino acids. The germline V gene encodes CDR1 SGHNT and CDR2 YYREEE (reference sequence). The CDR3 protein is CASSRDSSHEQYF. The CDR3 coding sequence is TGTGCCAGCAGCCGGGACAGCAGCCACGAGCAGTACTTC.

The chain employs TRBV28 and TRBJ2-7, with 9 bases matching TRBD2. The CDR3 extends over 13 amino acids. Per the germline V gene, CDR1 is MDHEN and CDR2 is SYDVKM. Trimming removed 5 bases from V and 3 bases from J; junction bases left unmatched: 2. The CDR3 spells CASSSGGYYEQYF. The CDR3 DNA follows: TGTGCCAGCAGTAGCGGGGGGTACTACGAGCAGTACTTC.

This clone was detected a few times. This chain links TRBV5-5 with TRBJ2-7, with a weak D call TRBD1 (5 bases). The germline gives CDR1 SGHKS, CDR2 YYEKEE (reference sequence). The CDR3 sequence is 15 residues long. V was trimmed by 1 base and J by 4 bases, leaving 15 bases between them. CDR3 sequence (DNA): TGTGCCAGCAGCTTGATGGGATGGGGCTCTTACGAGCAGTACTTC. Residues: CASSLMGWGSYEQYF.

The V call is TRBV28, the J call TRBJ2-7; maybe TRBD1 (6 bases). There are 13 residues in the CDR3. Trimming took off 4 bases at V and 4 bases at J, with 11 bases between the two ends. Germline values: CDR1 MDHEN, CDR2 SYDVKM. CDR3 amino acids: CASSSTGVYEQYF. The CDR3 DNA is TGTGCCAGCAGTTCGACAGGAGTTTACGAGCAGTACTTC.

The chain links TRBV5-1 to TRBJ2-1; possible D gene TRBD2, 5 bases. This CDR3 comprises 15 residues. Trimming stripped 3 bases from V and 0 bases from J, with 10 bases between. The V gene's germline CDR1 is SGHRS and CDR2 YFSETQ. CDR3 sequence reads: CASSSDWSSYNEQFF. CDR3 DNA: TGCGCCAGCAGCTCGGACTGGAGCTCCTACAATGAGCAGTTCTTC.

This clone has just one count. The V gene is TRBV10-3, the J gene TRBJ1-2; 9 bases agree with TRBD1. This CDR3 spans 15 amino acids. The V segment lost 7 bases and the J segment 6 bases; nucleotides outside the gene matches: 12. Germline CDR1 is ENHRY and CDR2 is SYGVKD. This CDR3 reads CAINQGQGEGNGYTF. The CDR3 DNA reads as TGTGCCATCAACCAGGGACAGGGAGAGGGGAATGGCTACACCTTC.

In its sample, this clone was seen once. The rearrangement joins TRBV30 to TRBJ2-5; the D gene is possibly TRBD2 (5 bases). V was pared by 1 base and J by 5 bases, with 14 bases between. Germline V lookup: CDR1 GTSNPN, CDR2 SVGIG (reference sequence). This CDR3 is built from 14 residues. This chain's CDR3 is CAWSGPTSLETQYF. CDR3 bases: TGTGCCTGGAGTGGCCCTACTAGTCTCGAGACCCAGTACTTC. Combining the CDR3 with reference TRBV30 and TRBJ2-5 gives the whole variable domain SQTIHQWPATLVQPVGSPLSLECTVEGTSNPNLYWYRQAAGRGLQLLFYSVGIGQISSEVPQNLSASRPQDRQFILSSKKLLLSDSGFYLCAWSGPTSLETQYFGPGTRLLVL.

The rearrangement uses TRBV9 and TRBJ1-6; TRBD1 matches at 7 bases. Unmatched junction bases numbered 4, after V lost 3 bases and J lost 4 bases. Germline V CDR1 and CDR2: SGDLS, YYNGEE. The CDR3 length is 15 residues. The DNA of the CDR3 is TGTGCCAGCAGCGCCGGGACAGCATATAATTCACCCCTCCACTTT. Translated, it gives CASSAGTAYNSPLHF.